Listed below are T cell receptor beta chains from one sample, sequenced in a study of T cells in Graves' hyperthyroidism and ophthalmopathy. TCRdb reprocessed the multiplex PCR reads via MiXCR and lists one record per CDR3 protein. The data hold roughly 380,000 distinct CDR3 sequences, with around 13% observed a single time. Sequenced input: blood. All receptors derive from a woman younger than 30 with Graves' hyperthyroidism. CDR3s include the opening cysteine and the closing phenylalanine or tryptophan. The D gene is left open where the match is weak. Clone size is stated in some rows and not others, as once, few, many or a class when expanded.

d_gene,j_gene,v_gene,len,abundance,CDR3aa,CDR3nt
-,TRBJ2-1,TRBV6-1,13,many,CASSTLARGEQFF,TGTGCCAGCAGTACACTAGCCCGAGGCGAGCAGTTCTTC
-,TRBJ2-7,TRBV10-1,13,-,CASSADGYYEQYF,TGCGCCAGCAGTGCTGACGGGTACTACGAGCAGTACTTC
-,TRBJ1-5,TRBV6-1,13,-,CASRIRPNQPQHF,TGTGCCAGCAGAATCCGCCCCAATCAGCCCCAGCATTTT
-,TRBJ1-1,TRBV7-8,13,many,CASSPGPGTEAFF,TGTGCCAGCAGCCCTGGGCCGGGCACTGAAGCTTTCTTT
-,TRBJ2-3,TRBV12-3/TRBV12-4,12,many,CASSPNRDTQYF,TGTGCCAGCAGCCCGAACCGGGATACGCAGTATTTT
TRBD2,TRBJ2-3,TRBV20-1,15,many,CSALKGLAGRDTQYF,TGCAGTGCTCTAAAAGGACTAGCGGGAAGAGATACGCAGTATTTT
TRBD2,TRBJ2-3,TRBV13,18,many,CASSSGTSGALGTDTQYF,TGTGCCAGCAGCTCCGGGACTAGCGGGGCTTTGGGTACAGATACGCAGTATTTT
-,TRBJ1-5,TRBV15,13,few,CATSTDSNQPQHF,TGTGCCACCAGTACAGATAGCAATCAGCCCCAGCATTTT
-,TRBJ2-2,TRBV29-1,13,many,CSVEGPMTGELFF,TGCAGCGTTGAAGGGCCCATGACCGGGGAGCTGTTTTTT
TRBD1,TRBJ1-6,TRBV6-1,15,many,CASSFNRGSSSPLHF,TGTGCCAGCAGTTTCAACAGGGGTAGTAGCTCACCCCTCCACTTT
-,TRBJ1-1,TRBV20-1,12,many,CSASSSVTEAFF,TGCAGTGCTAGTTCTTCGGTCACTGAAGCTTTCTTT
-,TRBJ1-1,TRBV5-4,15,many,CASSLGRGWNTEAFF,TGTGCCAGCAGCCTGGGACGGGGTTGGAACACTGAAGCTTTCTTT
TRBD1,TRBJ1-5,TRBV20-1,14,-,CSARGRGVTQPQHF,TGCAGTGCTAGAGGCAGGGGGGTAACTCAGCCCCAGCATTTT
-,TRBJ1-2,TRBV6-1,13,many,CASSRTAGSGYTF,TGTGCCAGCAGTCGGACCGCAGGGTCCGGCTACACCTTC
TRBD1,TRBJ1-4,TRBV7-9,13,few,CASSPGDSEKLFF,TGTGCCAGCAGCCCGGGGGACAGTGAAAAACTGTTTTTT
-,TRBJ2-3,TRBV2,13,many,CASRGQTTDTQYF,TGTGCCAGCAGAGGTCAGACAACAGATACGCAGTATTTT
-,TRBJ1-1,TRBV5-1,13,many,CASSLEGVSEAFF,TGCGCCAGCAGCTTGGAGGGTGTCTCTGAAGCTTTCTTT
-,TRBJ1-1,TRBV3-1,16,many,CASSQAGSIMNTEAFF,TGTGCCAGCAGCCAAGCGGGTTCAATAATGAACACTGAAGCTTTCTTT
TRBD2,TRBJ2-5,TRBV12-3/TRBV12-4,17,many,CASSFGGRSKGGETQYF,TGTGCCAGCAGTTTTGGCGGGAGGAGTAAAGGTGGTGAGACCCAGTACTTC
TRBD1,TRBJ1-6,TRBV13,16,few,CASSLGPGQGYSPLHF,TGTGCCAGCAGCTTAGGCCCGGGACAGGGATATTCACCCCTCCACTTT
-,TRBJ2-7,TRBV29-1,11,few,CSVKGGYEQYF,TGCAGCGTGAAGGGTGGTTACGAGCAGTACTTC
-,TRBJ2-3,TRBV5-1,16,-,CASSGGTQIPTDTQYF,TGCGCCAGCAGCGGAGGGACGCAGATTCCCACAGATACGCAGTATTTT
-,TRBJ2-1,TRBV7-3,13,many,CASSPGTAGEQFF,TGTGCCAGCAGCCCGGGGACGGCGGGTGAGCAGTTCTTC
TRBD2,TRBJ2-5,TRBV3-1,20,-,CASSQEWASGRADLQETQYF,TGTGCCAGCAGCCAAGAGTGGGCTAGCGGGAGGGCCGATCTCCAAGAGACCCAGTACTTC
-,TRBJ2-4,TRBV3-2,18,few,CASSPAKGTGGGKNIQYF,TGTGCCAGCAGCCCCGCAAAGGGGACAGGGGGCGGCAAAAACATTCAGTACTTC
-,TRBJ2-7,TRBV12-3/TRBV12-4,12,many,CASSRASNEQYF,TGTGCCAGCAGTCGCGCTAGCAACGAGCAGTACTTC
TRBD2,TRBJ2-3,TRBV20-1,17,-,CSARDVRLAGDPDTQYF,TGCAGTGCTAGAGATGTTAGACTAGCGGGAGACCCAGATACGCAGTATTTT
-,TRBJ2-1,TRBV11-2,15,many,CASSLAPSSYNEQFF,TGTGCCAGCAGCTTAGCCCCGAGCTCCTACAATGAGCAGTTCTTC
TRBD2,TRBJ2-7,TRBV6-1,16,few,CASSEETSVVSYEQYF,TGCGCCAGCAGTGAAGAGACTAGCGTTGTATCCTACGAGCAGTACTTC
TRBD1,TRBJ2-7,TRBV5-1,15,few,CASSLGTDALYEQYF,TGCGCCAGCAGCCTCGGGACAGATGCCCTGTACGAGCAGTACTTC
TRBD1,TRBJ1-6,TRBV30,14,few,CAWSVHRGDSPLHF,TGTGCCTGGAGTGTTCACAGGGGAGATTCACCCCTCCACTTT
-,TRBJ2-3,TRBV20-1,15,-,CSARHLAERADTQYF,TGCAGTGCCCGACACTTAGCGGAGCGGGCAGATACGCAGTATTTT
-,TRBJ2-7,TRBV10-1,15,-,CASSDAGRGYNEQYF,TGCGCCAGCAGTGATGCGGGCCGTGGGTACAATGAGCAGTACTTC
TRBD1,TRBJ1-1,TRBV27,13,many,CASSLQGASEAFF,TGTGCCAGCAGTTTACAGGGGGCCTCTGAAGCTTTCTTT
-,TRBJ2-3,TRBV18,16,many,CASSPEITGPTDTQYF,TGTGCCAGCTCACCGGAAATTACAGGGCCCACAGATACGCAGTATTTT
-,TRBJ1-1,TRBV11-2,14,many,CASSSTLMNTEAFF,TGTGCCAGCAGCTCGACACTTATGAACACTGAAGCTTTCTTT
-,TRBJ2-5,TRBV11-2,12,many,CASSPPRQSVDF,TGTGCCAGCAGCCCCCCTAGACAGTCCGTCGACTTC
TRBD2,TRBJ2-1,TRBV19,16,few,CASSITSGSSYNEQFF,TGTGCCAGTAGTATCACTAGCGGGAGCTCCTACAATGAGCAGTTCTTC
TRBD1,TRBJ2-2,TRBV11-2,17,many,CASSWKGTGENTGELFF,TGTGCCAGCAGCTGGAAAGGGACAGGGGAAAACACCGGGGAGCTGTTTTTT
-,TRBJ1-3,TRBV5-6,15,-,CASSRRGLAGNTIYF,TGTGCCAGCAGCCGACGGGGCTTAGCGGGAAACACCATATATTTT
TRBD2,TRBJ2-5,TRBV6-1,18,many,CASSRWGPAGVHGETQYF,TGTGCCAGCAGCAGGTGGGGGCCAGCGGGAGTGCACGGGGAGACCCAGTACTTC
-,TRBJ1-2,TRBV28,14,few,CASSSPPPAYGYTF,TGTGCCAGCAGTTCCCCCCCGCCCGCCTATGGCTACACCTTC
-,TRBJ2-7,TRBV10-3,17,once,CAISESRGVYGSYEQYF,TGTGCCATCAGTGAGTCAAGAGGGGTGTACGGTTCCTACGAGCAGTACTTC
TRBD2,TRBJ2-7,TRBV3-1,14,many,CASSLAGVAYEQYF,TGTGCCAGCAGCCTAGCGGGCGTCGCCTACGAGCAGTACTTC
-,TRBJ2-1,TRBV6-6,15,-,CASSYEAGAYNEQFF,TGTGCCAGCAGTTACGAGGCAGGGGCCTACAATGAGCAGTTCTTC
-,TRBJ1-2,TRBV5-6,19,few,CASSLEAGRGGQPNYGYTF,TGTGCCAGCAGCTTGGAGGCGGGCAGGGGAGGACAACCTAACTATGGCTACACCTTC
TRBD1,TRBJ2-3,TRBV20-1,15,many,CSAAGTVIKSDTQYF,TGCAGTGCAGCCGGGACAGTCATTAAATCGGATACGCAGTATTTT
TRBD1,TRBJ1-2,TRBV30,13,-,CAWTPTGLHGYTF,TGTGCCTGGACACCGACAGGGCTCCATGGCTACACCTTC
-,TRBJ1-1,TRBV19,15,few,CASSISPRRNTEAFF,TGTGCCAGTAGTATATCACCACGACGGAACACTGAAGCTTTCTTT
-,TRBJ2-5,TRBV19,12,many,CASSILGETQYF,TGTGCCAGTAGTATCCTGGGAGAGACCCAGTACTTC
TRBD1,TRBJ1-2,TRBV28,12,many,CASSYTGGGYTF,TGTGCCAGCAGTTATACAGGGGGCGGCTACACCTTC
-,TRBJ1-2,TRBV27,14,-,CASRTDAGPYGYTF,TGTGCCAGCAGGACGGATGCTGGCCCTTATGGCTACACCTTC
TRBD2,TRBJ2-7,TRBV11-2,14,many,CASSASGGGYEQYF,TGTGCCAGCAGCGCCAGCGGCGGGGGCTACGAGCAGTACTTC
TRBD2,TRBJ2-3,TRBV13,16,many,CASSSGTSGSLDTQYF,TGTGCCAGCAGCTCTGGGACTAGCGGGAGTCTGGATACGCAGTATTTT
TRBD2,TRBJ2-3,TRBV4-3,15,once,CTSGTGLAGENTQYF,TGCACCAGCGGAACGGGACTAGCGGGAGAAAATACGCAGTATTTT